These 27 T cell receptor beta chains were sequenced from one sample in a study of blood T cells in healthy people across ages. Combining a sample-barcoded 5' primer with a J-beta primer mix, a second PCR ran for 7 to 11 cycles. Using its own MiXCR run on the 5' RACE reads, TCRdb lists one record per CDR3 protein. The table has 750,000 to 950,000 distinct CDR3 sequences, about 27% seen once. The data also belong to a second study, concerning T cells of mothers and their children.

Sequencing was carried out using blood. All receptors come from a woman in her thirties or forties in good health.

In this sample, this clonotype turned up a few times. The V and J genes are TRBV24-1 and TRBJ1-5; D is possibly TRBD1 (6 bases). Trimming pared 2 bases from V and 7 bases from J, leaving 20 bases between. Germline V gene data show CDR1 as KGHDR and CDR2 as SFDVKD. The CDR3 totals 17 residues. CDR3 amino acids: CATSDSSSWGAKQPQHF. CDR3 nucleotides: TGTGCCACCAGTGATTCATCAAGCTGGGGGGCCAAACAGCCCCAGCATTTT.

At least ten counts were recorded for this clonotype. The junction departs from the called germline gene at one end, perhaps through a read error. The genes are TRBV5-1 and TRBJ2-5, with D perhaps TRBD2 (5 bases). Per the germline V gene, CDR1 is SGHRS and CDR2 is YFSETQ. The CDR3 runs 11 residues. CDR3 loop: CASSGQETQYF. CDR3 sequence (DNA): TGTGCCAGCAGCGGTCAAGAGACCCAGTACTTC.

For this clonotype: One junction end does not reproduce the germline sequence, and a read error may be involved. J is TRBJ2-5 and V is TRBV30, with TRBD1 matching over 8 bases. The V gene's germline CDR1 is GTSNPN and CDR2 SVGIG (reference sequence). The CDR3 spans 13 residues. CDR3: CAWSPGGAGTQYF. CDR3 DNA: TGCGCCTGGAGCCCAGGGGGCGCTGGGACCCAGTACTTC.

This clonotype was observed many times. The rearrangement joins TRBV20-1 to TRBJ1-5; tentatively, D is TRBD1 (5 bases). Germline CDR1 is DFQATT and CDR2 is SNEGSKA (reference sequence). This CDR3 is 14 amino acids long. V lost 5 bases and J lost 0, with 11 bases in between. CDR3 residues: CSAQDSHSNQPQHF. CDR3 sequence (DNA): TGCAGTGCTCAAGACAGCCATAGCAATCAGCCCCAGCATTTT.

Notes on this clonotype: This may arise from a read error, as a much more abundant clone is one base away. The chain has TRBV18 and TRBJ2-5; 13 nucleotides match TRBD2. The germline CDR1 and CDR2 sequences are KGHSH and LQKENI. J gave up 7 bases and V 9 bases, and 17 bases lay outside the gene matches. This CDR3 spans 17 amino acids. CDR3 nucleotide sequence: TGTGCCAGGTCCAGACAGGGACTAGCGGGACGAAGAGGGACCCAGTACTTC. It codes for CARSRQGLAGRRGTQYF. The variable domain in full, completed from reference TRBV18 and TRBJ2-5, reads NAGVMQNPRHLVRRRGQEARLRCSPMKGHSHVYWYRQLPEEGLKFMVYLQKENIIDESGMPKERFSAEFPKEGPSILRIQQVVRGDSAAYFCARSRQGLAGRRGTQYFGPGTRLLVL.

About this clonotype itself: A read error may explain this, as a much larger clone is one base away. The rearrangement uses TRBV29-1 and TRBJ2-1; D might be TRBD2 (6 bases). V was clipped by 5 bases and J by 8 bases, with 10 bases between them. Germline values: CDR1 SQVTM, CDR2 ANQGSEA. The CDR3 has 11 residues. CDR3 sequence (DNA): TGCAGCGTTTCACAGCGGGATGAGCAGTTCTTC. This encodes CSVSQRDEQFF.

This clonotype turned up a few times. The V and J genes are TRBV2 and TRBJ2-5, with 7 bases fitting TRBD2. V lost 8 bases, J lost 2 bases, and 11 bases stayed unmatched. CDR1 and CDR2 (germline): SNHLY, FYNNEI. The CDR3 loop spans 15 amino acids. CDR3 nucleotides: TGTGCCAGCCGAAGCTACGGACTAGATCAAGAGACCCAGTACTTC. It encodes CASRSYGLDQETQYF.

For this clonotype: This may be a read error: a much more frequent sequence differs by one nucleotide. The rearrangement uses TRBV9 and TRBJ1-6; D perhaps matches TRBD1 (6 bases). Germline-derived CDR1 and CDR2 are SGDLS and YYNGEE. The CDR3 is 14 amino acids. CDR3 nucleotide sequence: TGTGCCAGCAGCCCGCAGGGGAGGAATTCACCCCCCCACTTT. It encodes CASSPQGRNSPPHF.

The chain uses TRBV28 and TRBJ1-2, with D unresolved. The V and J ends lost 3 bases and 5 bases respectively, with 10 bases between them. CDR1 and CDR2 (germline): MDHEN, SYDVKM. The CDR3 is made up of 13 amino acids. CDR3 residues: CASSFVGNYGYTF. The CDR3 DNA reads TGTGCCAGCAGTTTTGTAGGGAATTATGGCTACACCTTC.

This rearrangement joins TRBV2 to TRBJ2-4; D is undetermined. The germline gives CDR1 SNHLY, CDR2 FYNNEI. Trimming removed 6 bases from V and 13 bases from J, with 19 bases in between. This CDR3 comprises 13 residues. The CDR3 loop reads CASRAPPADKQYF. CDR3 bases: TGTGCCAGCAGGGCTCCACCTGCAGACAAGCAGTACTTC.

This sequence joins TRBV7-2 and TRBJ1-1; D uncertain. There are 14 residues in the CDR3. Trimming took off 1 base at V and 3 bases at J, with 9 bases between the two ends. Per germline, CDR1 SGHTA and CDR2 FQGNSA. For the CDR3, the DNA is TGTGCCAGCAGCTTAGAGGGCAGATACACTGAAGCTTTCTTT. Amino acid sequence: CASSLEGRYTEAFF.

This sequence joins TRBV5-1 and TRBJ2-5; maybe TRBD2 (5 bases). V was trimmed by 0 bases and J by 2 bases, leaving 14 bases between them. Germline loops: CDR1 SGHRS, CDR2 YFSETQ. CDR3 length: 16 residues. The CDR3 DNA reads TGCGCCAGCAGCTTGGTCGGGGTTGGTCAGCAAGAGACCCAGTACTTC. This codes for CASSLVGVGQQETQYF. The whole variable domain, remainder taken from reference TRBV5-1 and TRBJ2-5, is KAGVTQTPRYLIKTRGQQVTLSCSPISGHRSVSWYQQTPGQGLQFLFEYFSETQRNKGNFPGRFSGRQFSNSRSEMNVSTLELGDSALYLCASSLVGVGQQETQYFGPGTRLLVL.

The genes are TRBV28 and TRBJ2-1, with D perhaps TRBD2 (5 bases). The V and J ends lost 6 bases and 3 bases respectively, with 9 bases between them. This CDR3 has 13 residues. Germline lookup yields CDR1 MDHEN and CDR2 SYDVKM. CDR3 DNA: TGTGCCAGCAGGGGCGGGTTCTACAATGAGCAGTTCTTC. The encoded protein is CASRGGFYNEQFF. The full variable domain, in which reference TRBV28 and TRBJ2-1 provide the parts outside the CDR3, is DVKVTQSSRYLVKRTGEKVFLECVQDMDHENMFWYRQDPGLGLRLIYFSYDVKMKEKGDIPEGYSVSREKKERFSLILESASTNQTSMYLCASRGGFYNEQFFGPGTRLTVL.

This clonotype was counted ten times or more. The chain uses TRBV6-1 and TRBJ2-7, with D tentatively TRBD1 or TRBD2 (5 bases each). The ends were cut back, 5 bases at V and 2 bases at J, with 19 bases in the middle. The CDR3 is made up of 16 amino acids. Germline CDR1 MNHNS, CDR2 SASEGT. The CDR3 sequence is CASSSRDRRRTYEQYF. The CDR3 nucleotides are TGTGCCAGCAGTTCCCGGGACCGAAGAAGGACCTACGAGCAGTACTTC.

The chain employs TRBV5-1 and TRBJ1-1; 8 bases line up with TRBD1. Trimming took 10 bases from V and 0 from J; bases not matched to a gene: 17. The length of the CDR3 is 17 residues. Per germline, CDR1 SGHRS and CDR2 YFSETQ. The CDR3 region has the DNA TGCGCCGGCTGGAGGGGGACAGGAGGGCTCATGAACACTGAAGCTTTCTTT. Its protein is CAGWRGTGGLMNTEAFF.

This chain joins TRBV7-2 and TRBJ1-5, with D maybe TRBD1 (6 bases). Germline V gives CDR1 SGHTA, CDR2 FQGNSA. The CDR3 has 16 residues. V was cut by 7 bases and J by 0 bases, with 16 bases left in between. CDR3 sequence: CASTQDSTYSNQPQHF. The CDR3 nucleotides read TGTGCCAGCACCCAGGACAGCACTTATAGCAATCAGCCCCAGCATTTT.

Many counts were recorded for this clonotype. The rearrangement uses TRBV20-1 and TRBJ2-7, with 9 bases matching TRBD1. The CDR3 has 14 amino acids. V gave up 6 bases and J gave up 6 bases; unmatched junction bases: 12. From germline, CDR1 is DFQATT and CDR2 SNEGSKA (reference sequence). CDR3 DNA sequence: TGCAGTGCGAGAACGGGACAGGGTCTCGGCGAGCAGTACTTC. It yields the protein CSARTGQGLGEQYF.

Worth noting for this clonotype: A much larger clone lies one base from this, so it may be a read error. This chain uses TRBV12-3 or TRBV12-4 with TRBJ1-2, with 10 bases lining up with TRBD1. The CDR3 sequence is 16 residues long. Trimming at V came to 6 bases and at J to 4 bases, leaving 11 bases not matched to a gene. The CDR3 spells CASRASTGGEGYGYTF. Here the CDR3 DNA reads TGTGCCAGCAGGGCCTCGACAGGGGGCGAGGGCTATGGCTACACCTTC.

The chain carries TRBV12-3 or TRBV12-4 and TRBJ1-2; TRBD1 matches at 7 bases. Trimming removed 5 bases from V and 5 bases from J; junction bases left unmatched: 11. This CDR3 spans 15 amino acids. The CDR3 here is CASSHHQTGHYGYTF. The DNA of the CDR3 is TGTGCCAGCAGTCACCACCAGACAGGGCATTATGGCTACACCTTC.

V and J are TRBV12-3 or TRBV12-4 and TRBJ2-7, with 8 nucleotides matching TRBD1. Trimming took 3 bases from V and 3 from J; bases not matched to a gene: 7. This CDR3 comprises 15 residues. The CDR3: CASSFTGTGNYEQYF. The DNA for the CDR3 is TGTGCCAGCAGTTTTACCGGGACAGGTAACTACGAGCAGTACTTC.

This clonotype was detected a few times. This chain joins TRBV7-2 and TRBJ1-4; D is perhaps TRBD1 (6 bases). The germline gives CDR1 SGHTA, CDR2 FQGNSA. CDR3 length: 14 amino acids. Between the trimmed V and J ends, which lost 5 bases and 8 bases, there was a span of 15 bases. The CDR3 loop is CASSQTRGDEKLFF. CDR3 coding DNA: TGTGCCAGCAGCCAGACTAGGGGGGACGAAAAACTGTTTTTT.

This clonotype was counted many times. This chain connects TRBV20-1 to TRBJ2-7; 14 bases are shared with TRBD2. There are 17 residues in the CDR3. The trim removed 1 base at V and 2 bases at J, leaving 7 bases unmatched. Per germline, CDR1 DFQATT and CDR2 SNEGSKA (reference sequence). CDR3 nucleotide sequence: TGCAGTGCTAGAGCCCTACTGGGACTAGCGGGGGCCTACGAGCAGTACTTC. Residues: CSARALLGLAGAYEQYF.

This chain joins TRBV28 and TRBJ2-7; TRBD2 agrees at 12 bases. V trimming: 8 bases; J trimming: 3 bases; junction bases outside the gene matches: 2. CDR1 and CDR2 from the germline V gene are MDHEN and SYDVKM. The CDR3 loop spans 13 amino acids. The CDR3: CASGLAGNYEQYF. CDR3 nucleotide sequence: TGTGCCAGCGGACTAGCGGGAAACTACGAGCAGTACTTC.

CDR3 sequence reads: CASSLSVQGAKNIQYF. The CDR3, as DNA: TGTGCCAGCAGCTTATCGGTGCAGGGAGCCAAAAACATTCAGTACTTC. This chain connects TRBV7-2 to TRBJ2-4, with D possibly being TRBD1 (5 bases). The CDR3 has 16 amino acids. Germline V gene data show CDR1 as SGHTA and CDR2 as FQGNSA. V gave up 2 bases and J gave up 0 bases, with 11 bases separating them.

This chain uses TRBV6-2 or TRBV6-3 with TRBJ2-7; 8 bases line up with TRBD1. J was trimmed by 3 bases and V by 5 bases; bases with no gene match: 9. There are 15 residues in the CDR3. Germline assignment: CDR1 MNHEY and CDR2 SVGEGT. CDR3 coding DNA: TGTGCCAGCAGTACCCCGACAGGGGTTATCTACGAGCAGTACTTC. Protein sequence: CASSTPTGVIYEQYF.

This clonotype showed up just a few times. One base away lies a much larger clone, so this may be a sequencing read error. The chain couples TRBV5-4 to TRBJ2-5; TRBD2 matches 9 bases. CDR1 SGHNT and CDR2 YYREEE come from the germline V gene (reference sequence). J lost 11 bases, V lost 7 bases, and 9 bases had no gene match. The CDR3 runs 12 residues. CDR3 loop: CASHLAGEEQYF. CDR3 sequence (DNA): TGTGCCAGCCATTTAGCGGGGGAGGAGCAGTACTTC.

This clonotype was picked up many times. The J gene is TRBJ2-1, the V gene TRBV10-3, with D unresolved. The CDR3 sequence is 11 residues long. The germline gives CDR1 ENHRY, CDR2 SYGVKD. Trimming shortened V by 8 bases and J by 7 bases, and 9 bases separated the two germline ends. The CDR3 protein is CAIALGNEQFF. The CDR3 DNA follows: TGTGCCATCGCTCTGGGGAATGAGCAGTTCTTC.